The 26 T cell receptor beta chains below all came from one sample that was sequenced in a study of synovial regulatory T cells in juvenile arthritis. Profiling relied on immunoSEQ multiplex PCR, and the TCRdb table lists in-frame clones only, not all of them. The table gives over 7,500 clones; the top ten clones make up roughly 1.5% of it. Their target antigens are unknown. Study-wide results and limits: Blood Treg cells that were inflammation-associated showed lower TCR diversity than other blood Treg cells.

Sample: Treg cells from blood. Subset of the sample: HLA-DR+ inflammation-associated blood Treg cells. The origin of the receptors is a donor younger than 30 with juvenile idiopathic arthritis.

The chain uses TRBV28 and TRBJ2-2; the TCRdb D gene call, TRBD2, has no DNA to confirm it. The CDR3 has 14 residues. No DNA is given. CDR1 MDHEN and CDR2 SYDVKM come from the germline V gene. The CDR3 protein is CASSLGEVTGELFF. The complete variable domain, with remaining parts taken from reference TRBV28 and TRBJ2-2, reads DVKVTQSSRYLVKRTGEKVFLECVQDMDHENMFWYRQDPGLGLRLIYFSYDVKMKEKGDIPEGYSVSREKKERFSLILESASTNQTSMYLCASSLGEVTGELFFGEGSRLTVL.

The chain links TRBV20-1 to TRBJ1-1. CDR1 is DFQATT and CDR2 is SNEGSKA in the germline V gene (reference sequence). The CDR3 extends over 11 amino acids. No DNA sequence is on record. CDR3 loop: CSAVLNTEAFF.

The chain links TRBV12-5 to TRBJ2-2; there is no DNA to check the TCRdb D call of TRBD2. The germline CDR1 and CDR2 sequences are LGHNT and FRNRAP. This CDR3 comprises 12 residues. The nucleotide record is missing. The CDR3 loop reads CASGSLAGELFF.

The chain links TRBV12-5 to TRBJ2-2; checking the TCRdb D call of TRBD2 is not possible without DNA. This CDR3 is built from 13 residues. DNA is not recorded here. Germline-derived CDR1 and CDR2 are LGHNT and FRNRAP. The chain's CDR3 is CASGLVLRGELFF.

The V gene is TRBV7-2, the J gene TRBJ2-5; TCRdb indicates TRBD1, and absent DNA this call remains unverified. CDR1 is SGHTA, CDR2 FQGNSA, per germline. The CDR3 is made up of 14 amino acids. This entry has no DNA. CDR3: CASSLAAGQETQYF. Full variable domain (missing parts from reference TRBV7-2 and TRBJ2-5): GAGVSQSPSNKVTEKGKDVELRCDPISGHTALYWYRQSLGQGLEFLIYFQGNSAPDKSGLPSDRFSAERTGGSVSTLTIQRTQQEDSAVYLCASSLAAGQETQYFGPGTRLLVL.

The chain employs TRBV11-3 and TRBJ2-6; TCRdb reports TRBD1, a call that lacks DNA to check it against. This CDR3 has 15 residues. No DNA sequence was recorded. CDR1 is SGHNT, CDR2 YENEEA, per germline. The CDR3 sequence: CASSPGQGRANVLTF.

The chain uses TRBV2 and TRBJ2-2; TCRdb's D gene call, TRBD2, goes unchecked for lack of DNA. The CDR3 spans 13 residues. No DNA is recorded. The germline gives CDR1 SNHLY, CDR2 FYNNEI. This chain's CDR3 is CASRLAEDGELFF.

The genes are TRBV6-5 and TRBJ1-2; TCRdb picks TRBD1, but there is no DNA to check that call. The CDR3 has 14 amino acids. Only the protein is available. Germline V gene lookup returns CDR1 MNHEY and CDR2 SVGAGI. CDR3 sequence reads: CASRGGTGGIGYTF.

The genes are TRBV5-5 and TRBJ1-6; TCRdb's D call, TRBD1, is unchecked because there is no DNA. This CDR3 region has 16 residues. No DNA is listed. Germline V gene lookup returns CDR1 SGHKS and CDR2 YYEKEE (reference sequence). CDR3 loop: CASSLDRSSYNSPLHF.

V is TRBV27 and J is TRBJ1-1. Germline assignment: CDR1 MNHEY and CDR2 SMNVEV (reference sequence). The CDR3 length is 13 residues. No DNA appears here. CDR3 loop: CASSWGESTEAFF.

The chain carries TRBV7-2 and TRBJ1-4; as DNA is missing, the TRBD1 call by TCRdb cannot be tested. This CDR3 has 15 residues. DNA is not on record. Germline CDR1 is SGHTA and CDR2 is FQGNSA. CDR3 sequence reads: CASSLGGQSNEKLFF.

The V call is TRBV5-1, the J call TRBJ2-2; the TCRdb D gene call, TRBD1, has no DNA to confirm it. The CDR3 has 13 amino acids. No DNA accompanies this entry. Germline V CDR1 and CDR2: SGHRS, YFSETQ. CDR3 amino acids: CATSTGPTGELFF.

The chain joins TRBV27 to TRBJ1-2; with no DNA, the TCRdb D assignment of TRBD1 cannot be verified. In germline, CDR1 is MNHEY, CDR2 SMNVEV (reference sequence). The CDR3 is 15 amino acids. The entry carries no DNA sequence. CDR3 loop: CASSVNPQPYYGYTF.

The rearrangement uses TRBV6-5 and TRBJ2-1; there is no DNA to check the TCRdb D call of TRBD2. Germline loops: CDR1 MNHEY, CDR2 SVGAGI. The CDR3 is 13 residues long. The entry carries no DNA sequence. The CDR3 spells CASGLTSANEQFF.

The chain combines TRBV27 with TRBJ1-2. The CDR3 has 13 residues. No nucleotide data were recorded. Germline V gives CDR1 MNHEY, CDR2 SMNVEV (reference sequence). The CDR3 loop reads CASMGGRAYGYTF.

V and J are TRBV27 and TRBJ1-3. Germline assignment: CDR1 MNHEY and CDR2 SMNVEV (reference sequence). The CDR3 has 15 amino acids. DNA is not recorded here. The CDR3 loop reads CASGPGGTRGNTIYF.

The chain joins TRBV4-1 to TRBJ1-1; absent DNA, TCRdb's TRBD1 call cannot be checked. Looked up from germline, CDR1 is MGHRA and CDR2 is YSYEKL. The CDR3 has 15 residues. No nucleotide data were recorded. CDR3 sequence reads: CASSQDPTGNTEAFF.

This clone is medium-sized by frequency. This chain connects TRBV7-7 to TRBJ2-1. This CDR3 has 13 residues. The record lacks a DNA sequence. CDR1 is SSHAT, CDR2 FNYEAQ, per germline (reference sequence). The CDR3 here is CASSLAGFHEQFF.

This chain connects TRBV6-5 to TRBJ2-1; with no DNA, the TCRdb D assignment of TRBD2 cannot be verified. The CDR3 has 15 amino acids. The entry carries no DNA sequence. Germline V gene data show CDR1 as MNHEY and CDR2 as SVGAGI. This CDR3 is CASRETSGGHNEQFF.

The CDR3 sequence is CASSRQGNEKLFF. This chain links TRBV5-1 with TRBJ1-4; the D call of TRBD1 rests on TCRdb alone, since no DNA is present to check it. The germline V gene encodes CDR1 SGHRS and CDR2 YFSETQ. This CDR3 has 13 residues. No coding sequence is recorded.

CDR3 loop: CAISELSGETQYF. The chain uses TRBV10-3 and TRBJ2-5; TCRdb picks TRBD2, but there is no DNA to check that call. Germline V gives CDR1 ENHRY, CDR2 SYGVKD. The CDR3 loop spans 13 amino acids. Only the protein is on record.

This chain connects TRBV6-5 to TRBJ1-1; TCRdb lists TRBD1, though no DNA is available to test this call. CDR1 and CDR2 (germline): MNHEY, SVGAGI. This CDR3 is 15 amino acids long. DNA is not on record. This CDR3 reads CASSYQQGMNTEAFF.

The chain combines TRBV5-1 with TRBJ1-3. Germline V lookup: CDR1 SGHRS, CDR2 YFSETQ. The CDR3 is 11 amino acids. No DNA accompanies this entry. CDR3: CASSEANTIYF.

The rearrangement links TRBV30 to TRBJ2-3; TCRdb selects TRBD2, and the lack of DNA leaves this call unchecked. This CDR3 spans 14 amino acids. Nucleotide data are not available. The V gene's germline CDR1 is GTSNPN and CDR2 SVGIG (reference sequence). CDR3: CAWGTSGSTDTQYF. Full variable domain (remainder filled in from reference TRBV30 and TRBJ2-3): SQTIHQWPATLVQPVGSPLSLECTVEGTSNPNLYWYRQAAGRGLQLLFYSVGIGQISSEVPQNLSASRPQDRQFILSSKKLLLSDSGFYLCAWGTSGSTDTQYFGPGTRLTVL.

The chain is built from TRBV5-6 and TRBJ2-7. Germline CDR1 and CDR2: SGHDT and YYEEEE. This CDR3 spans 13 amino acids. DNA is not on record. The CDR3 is CASSRPGPYEQYF.

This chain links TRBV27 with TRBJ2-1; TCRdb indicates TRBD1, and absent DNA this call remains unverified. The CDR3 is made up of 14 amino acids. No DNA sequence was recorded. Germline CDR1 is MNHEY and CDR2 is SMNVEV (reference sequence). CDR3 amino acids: CATQDRARHNEQFF.